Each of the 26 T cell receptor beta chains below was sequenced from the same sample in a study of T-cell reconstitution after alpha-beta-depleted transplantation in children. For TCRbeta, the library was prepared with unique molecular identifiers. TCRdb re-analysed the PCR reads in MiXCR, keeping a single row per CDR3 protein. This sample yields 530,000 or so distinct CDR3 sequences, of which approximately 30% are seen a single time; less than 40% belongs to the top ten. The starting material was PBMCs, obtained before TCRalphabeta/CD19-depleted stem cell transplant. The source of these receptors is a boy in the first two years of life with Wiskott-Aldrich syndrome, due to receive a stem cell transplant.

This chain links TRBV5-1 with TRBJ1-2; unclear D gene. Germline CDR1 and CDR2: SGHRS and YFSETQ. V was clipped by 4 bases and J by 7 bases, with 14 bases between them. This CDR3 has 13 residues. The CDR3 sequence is CASSTEGGSGYTF. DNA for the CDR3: TGCGCCAGCAGCACGGAAGGAGGGAGTGGCTACACCTTC.

The CDR3 DNA reads as TGTGCCAGCAGCCGCGGAACAGGGGTGGTGTACGAGCAGTACTTC. It encodes CASSRGTGVVYEQYF. This chain uses TRBV28 with TRBJ2-7, with TRBD1 identical over 7 bases. With V trimmed by 6 bases and J by 4 bases, 12 bases remained unmatched. The germline V gene encodes CDR1 MDHEN and CDR2 SYDVKM. The CDR3 length is 15 residues.

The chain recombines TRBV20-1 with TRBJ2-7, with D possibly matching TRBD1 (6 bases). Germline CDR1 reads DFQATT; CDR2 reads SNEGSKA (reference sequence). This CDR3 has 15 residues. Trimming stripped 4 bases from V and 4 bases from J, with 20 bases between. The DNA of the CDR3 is TGCAGTGCTATGATCGGATCGGACAGACCATACGAGCAGTACTTC. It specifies CSAMIGSDRPYEQYF.

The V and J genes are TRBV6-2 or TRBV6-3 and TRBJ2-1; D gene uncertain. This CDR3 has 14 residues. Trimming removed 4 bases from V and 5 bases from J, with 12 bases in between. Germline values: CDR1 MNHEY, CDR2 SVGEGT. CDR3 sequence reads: CASSWRRTNNEQFF. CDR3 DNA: TGTGCCAGCAGTTGGCGACGGACCAACAATGAGCAGTTCTTC.

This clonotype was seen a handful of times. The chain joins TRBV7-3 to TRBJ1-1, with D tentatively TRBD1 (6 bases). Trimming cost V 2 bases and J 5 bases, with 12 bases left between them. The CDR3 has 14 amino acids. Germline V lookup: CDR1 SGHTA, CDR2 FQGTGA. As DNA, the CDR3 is TGTGCCAGCAGCTTACGGGGGGCTGGTACTGAAGCTTTCTTT. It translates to CASSLRGAGTEAFF. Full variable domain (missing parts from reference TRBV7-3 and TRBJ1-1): GAGVSQTPSNKVTEKGKYVELRCDPISGHTALYWYRQSLGQGPEFLIYFQGTGAADDSGLPNDRFFAVRPEGSVSTLKIQRTERGDSAVYLCASSLRGAGTEAFFGQGTRLTVV.

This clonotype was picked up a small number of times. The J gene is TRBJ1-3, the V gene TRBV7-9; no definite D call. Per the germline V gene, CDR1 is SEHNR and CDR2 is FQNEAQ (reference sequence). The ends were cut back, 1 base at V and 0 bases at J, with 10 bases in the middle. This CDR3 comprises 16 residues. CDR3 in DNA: TGTGCCAGCAGCTTAGGCTCACATCCCTCTGGAAACACCATATATTTT. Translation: CASSLGSHPSGNTIYF.

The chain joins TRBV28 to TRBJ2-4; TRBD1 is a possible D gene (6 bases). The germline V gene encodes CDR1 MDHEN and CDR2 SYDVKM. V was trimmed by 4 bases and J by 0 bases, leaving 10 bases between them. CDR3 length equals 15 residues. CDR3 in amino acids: CASSSRDTAKNIQYF. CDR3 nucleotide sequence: TGTGCCAGCAGTTCCCGGGACACAGCCAAAAACATTCAGTACTTC.

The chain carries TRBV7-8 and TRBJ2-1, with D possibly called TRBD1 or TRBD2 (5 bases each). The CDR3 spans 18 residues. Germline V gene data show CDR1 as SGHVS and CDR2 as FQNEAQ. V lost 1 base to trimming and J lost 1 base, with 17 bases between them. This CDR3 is CASSLGFGARRSYNEQFF. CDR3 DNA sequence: TGTGCCAGCAGCTTAGGCTTCGGGGCGCGGAGGTCCTACAATGAGCAGTTCTTC.

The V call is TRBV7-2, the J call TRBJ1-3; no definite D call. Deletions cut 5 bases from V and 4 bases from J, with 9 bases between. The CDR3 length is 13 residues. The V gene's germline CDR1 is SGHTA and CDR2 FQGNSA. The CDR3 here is CASSPLGGNTIYF. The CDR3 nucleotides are TGTGCCAGCAGCCCTCTGGGGGGAAACACCATATATTTT. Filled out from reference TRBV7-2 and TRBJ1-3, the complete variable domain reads GAGVSQSPSNKVTEKGKDVELRCDPISGHTALYWYRQSLGQGLEFLIYFQGNSAPDKSGLPSDRFSAERTGGSVSTLTIQRTQQEDSAVYLCASSPLGGNTIYFGEGSWLTVV.

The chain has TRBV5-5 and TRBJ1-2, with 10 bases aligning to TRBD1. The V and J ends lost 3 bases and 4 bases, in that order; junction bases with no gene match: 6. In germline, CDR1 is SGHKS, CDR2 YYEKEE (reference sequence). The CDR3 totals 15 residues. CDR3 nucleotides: TGTGCCAGCAGCTGGGGGACAGGGGCGGGCTATGGCTACACCTTC. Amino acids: CASSWGTGAGYGYTF.

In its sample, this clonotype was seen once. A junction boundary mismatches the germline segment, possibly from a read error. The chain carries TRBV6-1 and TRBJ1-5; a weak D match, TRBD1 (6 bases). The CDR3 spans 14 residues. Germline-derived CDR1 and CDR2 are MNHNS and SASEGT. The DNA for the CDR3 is TGTGCCAGCAGCCGCAGGGGAAGGGATCAGCCCCATCATTTT. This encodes CASSRRGRDQPHHF.

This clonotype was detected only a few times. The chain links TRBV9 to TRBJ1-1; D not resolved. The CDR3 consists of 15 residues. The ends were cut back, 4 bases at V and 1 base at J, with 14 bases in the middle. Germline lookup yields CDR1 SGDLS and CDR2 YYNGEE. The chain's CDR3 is CASSTRPEGNTEAFF. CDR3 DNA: TGTGCCAGCAGCACCCGACCTGAAGGGAACACTGAAGCTTTCTTT.

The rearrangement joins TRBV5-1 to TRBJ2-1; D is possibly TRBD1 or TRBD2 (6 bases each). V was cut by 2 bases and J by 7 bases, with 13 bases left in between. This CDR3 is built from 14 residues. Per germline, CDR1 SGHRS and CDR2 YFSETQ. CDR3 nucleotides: TGCGCCAGCAGCTTCGGGGGCCTCGGTAATGAGCAGTTCTTC. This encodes CASSFGGLGNEQFF.

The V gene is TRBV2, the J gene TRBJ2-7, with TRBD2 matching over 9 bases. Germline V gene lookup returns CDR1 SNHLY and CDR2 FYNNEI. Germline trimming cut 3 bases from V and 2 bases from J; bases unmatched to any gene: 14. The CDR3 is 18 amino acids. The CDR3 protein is CASSDSSGRNLKTYEQYF. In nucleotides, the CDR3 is TGTGCCAGCAGTGATAGCAGCGGGAGGAACCTTAAGACCTACGAGCAGTACTTC.

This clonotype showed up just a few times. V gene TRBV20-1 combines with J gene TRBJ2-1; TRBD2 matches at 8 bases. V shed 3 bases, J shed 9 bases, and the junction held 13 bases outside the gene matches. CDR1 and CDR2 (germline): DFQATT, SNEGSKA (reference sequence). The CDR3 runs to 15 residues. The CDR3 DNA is TGCAGTGCTAGCCAAAGAGCGGGAGCGGCGGGTGAGCAGTTCTTC. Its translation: CSASQRAGAAGEQFF.

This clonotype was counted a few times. CDR3 sequence (DNA): TGTGCCACCAGGTCTAGCGGGAGTGGAGATACGCAGTATTTT. Translation: CATRSSGSGDTQYF. J is TRBJ2-3 and V is TRBV15; 10 bases align to TRBD2. CDR1 LNHNV and CDR2 YYDKDF come from the germline V gene (reference sequence). The junction had 5 bases not matched to a gene; V was cut back by 6 bases and J by 5 bases. The CDR3 consists of 14 residues.

CDR3 nucleotides: TGCGCCAGCAGCCCGGGTCCAGGGGCAAGGGAAAAACTGTTTTTT. Amino acids: CASSPGPGAREKLFF. The chain has TRBV5-1 and TRBJ1-4; D perhaps matches TRBD1 (6 bases). In germline, CDR1 is SGHRS, CDR2 YFSETQ. V gave up 4 bases and J gave up 8 bases, with 18 bases separating them. The CDR3 runs to 15 residues.

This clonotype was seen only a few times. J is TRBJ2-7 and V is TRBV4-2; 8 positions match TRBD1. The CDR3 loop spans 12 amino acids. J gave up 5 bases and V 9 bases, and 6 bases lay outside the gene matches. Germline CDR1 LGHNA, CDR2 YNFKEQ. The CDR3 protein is CARPTGVNEQYF. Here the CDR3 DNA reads TGTGCCAGGCCGACAGGGGTCAACGAGCAGTACTTC.

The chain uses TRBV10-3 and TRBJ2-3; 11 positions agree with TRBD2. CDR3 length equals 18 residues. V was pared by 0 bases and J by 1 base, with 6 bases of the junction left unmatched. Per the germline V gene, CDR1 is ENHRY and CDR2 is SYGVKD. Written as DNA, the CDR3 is TGTGCCATCAGTGAGTCGGCTAGCGGGAGGCGGGGCACAGATACGCAGTATTTT. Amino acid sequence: CAISESASGRRGTDTQYF.

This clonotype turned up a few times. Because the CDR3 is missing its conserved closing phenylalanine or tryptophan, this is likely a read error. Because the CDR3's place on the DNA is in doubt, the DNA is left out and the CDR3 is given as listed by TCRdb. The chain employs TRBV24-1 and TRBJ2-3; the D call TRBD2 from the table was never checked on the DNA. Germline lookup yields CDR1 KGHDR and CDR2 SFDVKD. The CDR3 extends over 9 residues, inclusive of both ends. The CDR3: CATTGGRQI.

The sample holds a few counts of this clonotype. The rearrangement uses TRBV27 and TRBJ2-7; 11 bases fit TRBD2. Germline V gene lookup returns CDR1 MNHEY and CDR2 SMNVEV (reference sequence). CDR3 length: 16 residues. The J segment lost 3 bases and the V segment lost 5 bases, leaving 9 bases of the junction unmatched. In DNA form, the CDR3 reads TGTGCCAGCAGTCCCGGACTAGCGGGTTATATCTACGAGCAGTACTTC. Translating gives CASSPGLAGYIYEQYF.

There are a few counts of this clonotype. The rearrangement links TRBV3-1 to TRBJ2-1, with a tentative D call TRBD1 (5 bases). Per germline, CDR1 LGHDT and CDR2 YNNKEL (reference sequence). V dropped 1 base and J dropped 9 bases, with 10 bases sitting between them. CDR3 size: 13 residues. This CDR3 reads CASSQARAFEQFF. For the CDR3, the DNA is TGTGCCAGCAGCCAAGCCAGGGCTTTTGAGCAGTTCTTC.

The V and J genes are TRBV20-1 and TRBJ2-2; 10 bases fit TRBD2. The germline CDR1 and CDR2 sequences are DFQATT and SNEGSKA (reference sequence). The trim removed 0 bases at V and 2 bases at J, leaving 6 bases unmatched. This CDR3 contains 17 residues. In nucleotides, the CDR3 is TGCAGTGCTAGAGATTCCGCTAGCGGGAGTAACACCGGGGAGCTGTTTTTT. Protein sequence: CSARDSASGSNTGELFF.

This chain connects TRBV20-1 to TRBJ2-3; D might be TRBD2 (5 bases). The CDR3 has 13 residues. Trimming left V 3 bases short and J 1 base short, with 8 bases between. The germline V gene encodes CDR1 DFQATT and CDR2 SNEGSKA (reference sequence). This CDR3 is CSASGGGTDTQYF. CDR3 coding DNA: TGCAGTGCTAGCGGAGGTGGCACAGATACGCAGTATTTT.

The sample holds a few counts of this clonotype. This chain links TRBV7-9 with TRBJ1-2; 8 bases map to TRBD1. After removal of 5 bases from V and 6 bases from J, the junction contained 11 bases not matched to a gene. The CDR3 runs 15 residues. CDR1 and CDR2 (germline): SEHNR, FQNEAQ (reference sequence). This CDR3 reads CASSDGWGQVDGYTF. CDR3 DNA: TGTGCCAGCAGCGATGGCTGGGGACAGGTTGATGGCTACACCTTC. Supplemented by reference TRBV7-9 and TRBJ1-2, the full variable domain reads DTGVSQNPRHKITKRGQNVTFRCDPISEHNRLYWYRQTLGQGPEFLTYFQNEAQLEKSRLLSDRFSAERPKGSFSTLEIQRTEQGDSAMYLCASSDGWGQVDGYTFGSGTRLTVV.

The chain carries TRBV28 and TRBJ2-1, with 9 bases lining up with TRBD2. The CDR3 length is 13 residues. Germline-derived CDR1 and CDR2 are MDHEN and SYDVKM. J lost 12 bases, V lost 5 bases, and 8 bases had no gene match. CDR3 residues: CASSPTAGGLQFF. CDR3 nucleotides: TGTGCCAGCAGTCCCACTGCGGGAGGGCTGCAGTTCTTC.